This T cell receptor (beta chain) was sequenced during a study of regulatory T cells in long-lasting Graves disease (dated by TCRdb to the early 2020s). In terms of the full investigation: Persistent Graves' disease was defined as persistently positive TSH receptor autoantibodies together with antithyroid drug treatment for over 5 years. Patients with persistent Graves' disease were compared with patients with newly diagnosed Graves' disease using TCR sequencing and RNA sequencing of peripheral blood. TCR sequencing covered around 13 persistent and about 20 newly diagnosed Graves' disease patients, around 33 samples in total. Persistent Graves' disease patients in the clinical cohort had taken antithyroid drugs for approximately ten years on average. The study was registered as a clinical trial and conducted in China. Broad study findings and their caveats: Patients with persistent disease shared more public clonotypes (approximately 2,500) than newly diagnosed patients did (approximately 1,000). Only peripheral blood was studied, because thyroid tissue, the primary lesion, was inaccessible. Compared with newly diagnosed patients, persistent Graves' disease patients had lower TCR Shannon entropy and fewer highly expanded clones, which suggests clonal expansion. The small sample size was acknowledged by the authors as a limitation that may reduce accuracy. Sequencing and analysis were restricted to the TCR beta chain. Persistent disease showed preferential use of TRBV28, TRBJ1-2 and TRBJ2-5, whereas newly diagnosed disease favored TRBV20-1 and TRBJ2-1.

The sample's time point label, decoded: persistent/refractory GD, antithyroid drugs over 5 years with positive TRAb. For both TCR sequencing and RNA sequencing, RNA was extracted from PBMCs in TRIzol. Graves' disease was diagnosed according to American Thyroid Association guidelines. Recruitment of patients was carried out at an endocrinology department in Xi'an, China. From each patient, approximately 10 milliliters of peripheral blood was collected into an EDTA anticoagulant tube. Ficoll Paque Plus density gradient separation was used to isolate PBMCs, and no further T cell sorting was done. RNA quality was checked with an Agilent 2100 Bioanalyzer and agarose gel, and concentration with a NanoDrop 2000. As regards this clonotype: What this receptor recognizes is not known. Base qualities are not provided; no much larger clone lies one nucleotide away.

The CDR3 holds 15 amino acids from the cysteine to the phenylalanine. Just CDR3 DNA is preserved here, 45 bases in frame from base 1. V is trimmed back by 3 bases and J by 3 bases, and the junction contains 5 bases that no gene match accounts for. The germline V gene (reference sequence) supplies CDR1 LNHNV and CDR2 YYDKDF. Library preparation was by multiplex PCR. Sequencing relied on an Illumina HiSeq 4000. TCR beta libraries were built with iRepertoire HTBI primers and Arm-PCR amplification of CDR3 regions. Gel purification was performed on PCR products prior to sequencing. The study's own analysis went as follows. Across samples, about 64 TRBV and roughly 13 TRBJ segments were identified and used for gene usage analysis of CDR3 amino acid clonotypes. COPE and FqMerger were used to merge the filtered high-quality paired reads into contigs. BLAST was used to align contigs to the IMGT TRBV, TRBD and TRBJ reference genes, and CDR3 was defined following IMGT. Any clonotype with a frequency above 0.1% was classified as a highly expanded clone. Shannon entropy served as the measure of repertoire diversity, while the Gini coefficient captured V-J evenness. A clonotype was considered public if more than one individual shared it. TCRdb trimmed the raw reads at Q25, called clones with MiXCR and kept productive beta chains. CDR3 protein sequences are deduplicated, and each keeps its most common genes and DNA. These V and J calls are TCRdb output, not the study's own analysis. This sample has about 470,000 distinct CDR3 sequences in its table, and roughly 21% of those were observed once. The ten largest clones take up about 7% of the sample.

This TCR was sampled from a female donor with Graves disease. The sample in question was peripheral blood mononuclear cells (PBMCs), obtained when the disease was refractory, from a patient treated with antithyroid drugs. The rearranged segments are TRBV15 and TRBJ1-5; 7 bases in the middle match TRBD1. The sequence in DNA is TGTGCCACCAGCAGCGGGGACAGTAACAATCAGCCCCAGCATTTT. It translates as CATSSGDSNNQPQHF.